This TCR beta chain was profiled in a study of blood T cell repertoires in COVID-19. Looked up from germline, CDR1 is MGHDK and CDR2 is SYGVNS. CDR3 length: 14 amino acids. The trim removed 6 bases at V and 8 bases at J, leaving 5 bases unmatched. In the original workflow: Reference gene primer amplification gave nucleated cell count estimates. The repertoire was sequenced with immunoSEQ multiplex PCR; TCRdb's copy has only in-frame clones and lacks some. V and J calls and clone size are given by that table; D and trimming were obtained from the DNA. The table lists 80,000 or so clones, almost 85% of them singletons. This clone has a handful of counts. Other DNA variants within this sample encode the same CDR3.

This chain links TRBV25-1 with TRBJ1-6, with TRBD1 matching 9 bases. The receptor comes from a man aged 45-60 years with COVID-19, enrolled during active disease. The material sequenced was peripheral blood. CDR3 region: CASRGTGRYSPLHF. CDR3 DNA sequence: TGTGCCAGCAGGGGGACAGGGAGGTATTCACCCCTCCACTTT. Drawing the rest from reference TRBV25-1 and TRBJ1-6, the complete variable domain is EADIYQTPRYLVIGTGKKITLECSQTMGHDKMYWYQQDPGMELHLIHYSYGVNSTEKGDLSSESTVSRIRTEHFPLTLESARPSHTSQYLCASRGTGRYSPLHFGNGTRLTVT.